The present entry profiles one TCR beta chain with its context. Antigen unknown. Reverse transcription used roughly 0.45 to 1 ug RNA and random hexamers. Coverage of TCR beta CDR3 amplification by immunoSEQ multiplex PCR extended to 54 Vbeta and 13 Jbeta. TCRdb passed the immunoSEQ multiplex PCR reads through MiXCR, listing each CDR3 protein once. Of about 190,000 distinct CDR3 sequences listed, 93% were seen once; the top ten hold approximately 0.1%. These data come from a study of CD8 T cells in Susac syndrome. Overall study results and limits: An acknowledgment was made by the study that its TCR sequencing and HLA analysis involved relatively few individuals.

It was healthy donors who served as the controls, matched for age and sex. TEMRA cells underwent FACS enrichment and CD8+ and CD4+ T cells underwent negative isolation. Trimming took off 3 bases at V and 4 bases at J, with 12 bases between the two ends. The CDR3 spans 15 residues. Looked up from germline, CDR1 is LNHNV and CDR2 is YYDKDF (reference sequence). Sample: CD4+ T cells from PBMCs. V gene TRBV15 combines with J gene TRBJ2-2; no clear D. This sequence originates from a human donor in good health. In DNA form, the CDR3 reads TGTGCCACCAGCAGGGTCCGGACCTTCACCGGGGAGCTGTTTTTT. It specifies CATSRVRTFTGELFF.